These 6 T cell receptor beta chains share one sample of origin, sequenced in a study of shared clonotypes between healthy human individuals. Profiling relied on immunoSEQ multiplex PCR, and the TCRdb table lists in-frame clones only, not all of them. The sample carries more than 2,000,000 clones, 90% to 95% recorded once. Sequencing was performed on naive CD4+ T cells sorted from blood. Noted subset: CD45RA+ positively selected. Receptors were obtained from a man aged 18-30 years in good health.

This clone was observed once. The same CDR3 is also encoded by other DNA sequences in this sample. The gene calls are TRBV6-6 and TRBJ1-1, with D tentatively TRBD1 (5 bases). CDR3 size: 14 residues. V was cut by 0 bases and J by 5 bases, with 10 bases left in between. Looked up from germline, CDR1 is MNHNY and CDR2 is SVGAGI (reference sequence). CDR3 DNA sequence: TGTGCCAGCAGTTACTCCAGGGAGGGGACTGAAGCTTTCTTT. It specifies CASSYSREGTEAFF.

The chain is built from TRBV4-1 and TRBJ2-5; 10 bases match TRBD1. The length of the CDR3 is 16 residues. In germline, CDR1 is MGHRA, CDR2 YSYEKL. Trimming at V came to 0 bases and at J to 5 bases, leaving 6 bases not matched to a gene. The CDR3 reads CASSQDGTGEYETQYF. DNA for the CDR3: TGCGCCAGCAGCCAAGACGGGACAGGGGAGTACGAGACCCAGTACTTC.

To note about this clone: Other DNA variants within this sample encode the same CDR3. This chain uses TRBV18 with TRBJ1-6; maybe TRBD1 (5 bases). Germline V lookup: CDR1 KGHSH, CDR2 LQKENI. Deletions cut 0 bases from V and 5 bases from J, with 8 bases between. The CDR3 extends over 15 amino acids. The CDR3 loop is CASSPPGTNNSPLHF. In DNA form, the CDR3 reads TGTGCCAGCTCACCACCAGGGACCAATAATTCACCCCTCCACTTT.

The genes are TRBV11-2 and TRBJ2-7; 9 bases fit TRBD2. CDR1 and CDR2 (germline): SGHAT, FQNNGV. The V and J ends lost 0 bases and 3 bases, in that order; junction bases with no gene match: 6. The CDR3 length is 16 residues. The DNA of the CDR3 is TGTGCCAGCAGCTTAGATCTCGGTAGCGGGGGCTACGAGCAGTACTTC. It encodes CASSLDLGSGGYEQYF.

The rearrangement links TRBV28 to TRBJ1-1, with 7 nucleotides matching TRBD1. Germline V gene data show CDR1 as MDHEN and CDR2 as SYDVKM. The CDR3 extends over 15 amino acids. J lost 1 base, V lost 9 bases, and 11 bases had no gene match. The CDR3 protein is CASFKGAFRNTEAFF. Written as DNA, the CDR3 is TGTGCCAGTTTCAAGGGGGCATTCAGGAACACTGAAGCTTTCTTT.

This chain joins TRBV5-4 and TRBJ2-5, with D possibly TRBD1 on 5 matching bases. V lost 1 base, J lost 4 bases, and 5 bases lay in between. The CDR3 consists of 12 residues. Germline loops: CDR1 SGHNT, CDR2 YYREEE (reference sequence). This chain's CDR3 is CASSLQGETQYF. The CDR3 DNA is TGTGCCAGCAGCTTGCAGGGAGAGACCCAGTACTTC.